This T cell receptor (beta chain) was identified in a study of T cell responses to AZD1222 COVID-19 vaccine. This CDR3 spans 15 amino acids. The germline V gene has CDR1 SGHVS and CDR2 FQNEAQ. V dropped 5 bases and J dropped 3; count of bases not matched to a gene: 5. Data came from immunoSEQ multiplex PCR; TCRdb stores just in-frame clones and leaves some out. The table lists over 65,000 clones, 86% of them singletons. This receptor was obtained from an adult in good health. The V gene is TRBV7-8, the J gene TRBJ1-3; 9 nucleotides agree with TRBD1. The specimen was peripheral blood, collected on day 0 of AZD1222 vaccination. The CDR3 nucleotides read TGTGCCAGCAGCCAAACAGGGGGCTTTGGAAACACCATATATTTT. Translating it yields CASSQTGGFGNTIYF.